This TCR beta chain was captured by sequencing in a study of blood T cell repertoires in COVID-19. Study background: Nucleic acid was either cDNA or gDNA, and it came from T cells, B-cell-depleted T cells, or PBMCs.

V lost 3 bases, J lost 13 bases, and 16 bases lay in between. CDR3 length: 14 residues. The germline CDR1 and CDR2 sequences are SGHTA and FQGTGA. Original handling: Nucleated cell counts were estimated from reference gene primer amplification. Clones were sequenced by immunoSEQ multiplex PCR, and TCRdb holds only the in-frame ones, with some missing. That table gives V, J and clone size, and the DNA gave D and trimming. The data contain fewer than 300,000 clones, more than 75% of them singletons. The rearrangement links TRBV7-3 to TRBJ1-6; D uncertain. The specimen was peripheral blood. The sequence derives from a woman aged 40 to 55 who had recovered from COVID-19. The CDR3 DNA follows: TGTGCCAGCAGCTTTACCCCCGGGGTGGGGCCCCTCCACTTT. This gives the protein CASSFTPGVGPLHF.